The rows below give T cell receptor beta chains drawn from one sample of a study of T cells after yellow fever vaccination. MiXCR, applied by TCRdb to the 5' RACE reads, yields one record per CDR3 protein. The sample carries more than 200,000 distinct CDR3 sequences, 3.6% recorded once. The sample here was PBMCs, taken 15 days after the yellow fever booster vaccination. These receptors originate from a man between 18 and 35 years old who received the YFV17D yellow fever vaccine. Each CDR3 is given with its conserved first and last residue. The D gene is left open where the match is weak. A row's size may be missing; if present it is once, few, many or a size class.

TRBJ1-2 NA TRBV25-1 many CASKGGHGYTF TGTGCCTCAAAGGGGGGGCATGGCTACACCTTC
TRBJ2-1 NA TRBV20-1 many CSARVVLRIYNEQFF TGCAGTGCTAGAGTAGTCTTACGTATATACAATGAGCAGTTCTTC
TRBJ1-5 NA TRBV12-3/TRBV12-4 many CASSSLGNQPQHF TGTGCCAGCAGTTCTCTCGGGAATCAGCCCCAGCATTTT
TRBJ2-2 NA TRBV2 many CASSTVPSGELFF TGTGCCAGCAGTACTGTCCCCTCCGGGGAGCTGTTTTTT
TRBJ1-2 NA TRBV6-2/TRBV6-3 few CASTPGRKNYGYTF TGTGCCAGCACCCCCGGACGGAAAAACTATGGCTACACCTTC
TRBJ2-5 NA TRBV23-1 many CASSPKPQETQYF TGCGCCAGCAGTCCCAAACCACAAGAGACCCAGTACTTC
TRBJ2-3 NA TRBV6-6 many CASSLASPTDTQYF TGTGCCAGCAGTTTGGCCTCTCCCACAGATACGCAGTATTTT
TRBJ1-1 NA TRBV7-9 few CASVQANTEAFF TGTGCCAGCGTACAGGCCAACACTGAAGCTTTCTTT
TRBJ1-6 NA TRBV3-1 many CASRGLGDNSPLHF TGTGCCAGCAGGGGGCTAGGGGATAATTCACCCCTCCACTTT
TRBJ2-6 NA TRBV4-1 many CASSREAGANVLTF TGCGCCAGCAGCCGGGAGGCTGGGGCCAACGTCCTGACTTTC
TRBJ2-1 TRBD2 TRBV9 many CASSAATSGGPGRNEQFF TGTGCCAGCAGCGCCGCGACTAGCGGGGGCCCCGGGAGGAATGAGCAGTTCTTC
TRBJ2-7 NA TRBV24-1 many CATSERLPSYEQYF TGTGCCACCAGTGAGCGACTGCCCTCCTACGAGCAGTACTTC
TRBJ2-3 TRBD2 TRBV7-9 many CASSLSAGESSDTQYF TGTGCCAGCAGCTTATCGGCGGGGGAGTCCTCAGATACGCAGTATTTT
TRBJ2-3 TRBD1 TRBV29-1 many CSVEEDRAPDTQYF TGCAGCGTTGAGGAGGACAGGGCCCCAGATACGCAGTATTTT
TRBJ2-1 NA TRBV5-1 many CASSLRVWGGSSYNEQFF TGCGCCAGCAGCTTGAGGGTCTGGGGCGGAAGCTCCTACAATGAGCAGTTCTTC
TRBJ1-2 NA TRBV6-4 many CASSPGSPEDGYTF TGTGCCAGCAGTCCCGGGTCCCCGGAGGATGGCTACACCTTC
TRBJ2-5 NA TRBV9 NA CASSVFSGGLQETQYF TGTGCCAGCAGCGTTTTTAGTGGGGGTCTCCAAGAGACCCAGTACTTC
TRBJ1-1 NA TRBV7-8 many CASSSLQGPNTEAFF TGTGCCAGCAGCTCCCTACAGGGTCCGAACACTGAAGCTTTCTTT
TRBJ1-5 NA TRBV29-1 many CSVVGSPGQPQHF TGCAGCGTTGTGGGGTCCCCAGGACAGCCCCAGCATTTT
TRBJ2-1 TRBD2 TRBV20-1 many CSARDGTSGVFNEQFF TGCAGTGCTAGAGATGGGACTAGCGGGGTGTTCAATGAGCAGTTCTTC
TRBJ1-1 NA TRBV5-5 many CASTSWGAEAFF TGTGCCAGCACCTCGTGGGGTGCTGAAGCTTTCTTT
TRBJ2-1 TRBD2 TRBV14 many CASSQTGFRRGYNEQFF TGTGCCAGCAGCCAAACGGGATTCCGGCGGGGGTACAATGAGCAGTTCTTC
TRBJ2-3 NA TRBV7-2 many CASSGAGHTMDTQYF TGTGCCAGCAGTGGAGCCGGGCACACGATGGATACGCAGTATTTT
TRBJ2-1 NA TRBV7-8 many CASSSTLAGKQFF TGTGCCAGCAGCTCTACCTTGGCTGGAAAGCAGTTCTTC
TRBJ1-2 NA TRBV7-9 many CASSLGQGNRYTF TGTGCCAGCAGCTTGGGGCAGGGGAATCGCTACACCTTC
TRBJ1-2 NA TRBV6-6 many CASSYSEDRYGYTF TGTGCCAGCAGTTACTCGGAGGATCGCTATGGCTACACCTTC
TRBJ2-3 TRBD1 TRBV5-4 many CASSSGTGLGTDTQYF TGTGCCAGCAGCTCCGGGACAGGGCTTGGCACAGATACGCAGTATTTT
TRBJ2-3 NA TRBV6-1 many CASTGYITSDTQYF TGTGCCAGCACCGGTTACATAACGTCAGATACGCAGTATTTT
TRBJ2-1 NA TRBV6-1 many CASSDEDSTYNEQFF TGTGCCAGCAGTGACGAGGACAGCACCTACAATGAGCAGTTCTTC
TRBJ1-1 NA TRBV20-1 many CSARDRRGNTEAFF TGCAGTGCTAGAGATCGAAGGGGGAACACTGAAGCTTTCTTT
TRBJ1-5 NA TRBV27 many CASSLLAQPQHF TGTGCCAGCAGTTTATTGGCTCAGCCCCAGCATTTT
TRBJ2-7 NA TRBV5-8 many CASSLGDTYSYEQYF TGTGCCAGCAGCTTGGGGGACACTTACTCCTACGAGCAGTACTTC
TRBJ2-2 NA TRBV5-1 many CATSSETSNTGELFF TGCGCCACCTCTTCCGAGACTTCGAACACCGGGGAGCTGTTTTTT
TRBJ2-5 TRBD1 TRBV12-3/TRBV12-4 many CASSLLVTGDQETQYF TGTGCCAGCAGTTTATTGGTGACAGGGGACCAAGAGACCCAGTACTTC
TRBJ1-3 NA TRBV6-5 NA CASSRYWSPTGNTIYF TGTGCCAGCAGCCGTTACTGGTCCCCCACTGGAAACACCATATATTTT
TRBJ1-4 NA TRBV20-1 many CSATIPTNEKLFF TGCAGTGCTACTATACCAACTAATGAAAAACTGTTTTTT
TRBJ1-5 TRBD1 TRBV6-5 many CASSLSQGAGQPQHF TGTGCCAGCAGTTTATCCCAGGGGGCGGGTCAGCCCCAGCATTTT
TRBJ2-3 TRBD1 TRBV5-1 many CASSSKQGRRWTDTQYF TGCGCCAGCAGCTCAAAACAGGGGAGACGGTGGACAGATACGCAGTATTTT
TRBJ1-4 NA TRBV11-2 few CASSILQGLNEKLFF TGTGCCAGCAGCATCCTACAGGGTCTCAATGAAAAACTGTTTTTT
TRBJ2-1 NA TRBV20-1 many CSAREGKSLVRGEQFF TGCAGTGCTAGAGAGGGAAAGAGTCTAGTTCGTGGTGAGCAGTTCTTC
TRBJ1-5 TRBD1 TRBV29-1 once CCVGQDIQPQHF TGCTGCGTTGGACAGGACATTCAGCCCCAGCATTTT